Listed below are T cell receptor beta chains from one sample, sequenced in a study of radiation and T cells in renal cell carcinoma. Repertoires were generated with immunoSEQ multiplex PCR, while TCRdb's copy carries only in-frame clones and drops some. In the table there are 100,000 to 150,000 clones, about four fifths of which are singletons. The material sequenced was blood, taken from a patient whose treatment included radiotherapy and nephrectomy. All receptors come from a man between 50 and 59 years old with renal cell carcinoma. The CDR3 runs from the conserved cysteine through the conserved F or W. D genes are given only for firm matches. Some rows mark clone size as missing; the rest say once, few, many or name a class of expanded clone.

v_call,clone_size,d_call,j_call,cdr3_nt,cdr3_aa
TRBV9,-,-,TRBJ1-3,TGTGCCAGCAGCGCAGGGGCAGGTGTGGGTATAGGAAACACCATATATTTT,CASSAGAGVGIGNTIYF
TRBV2,once,-,TRBJ2-7,TGTGCCAGCACTGGGCAGGTCTACGAGCAGTACTTC,CASTGQVYEQYF
TRBV27,once,TRBD1,TRBJ1-2,TGTGCCAGCAGTTTAGATGGGACAGGGAGGGCTATGAACTATGGCTACACCTTC,CASSLDGTGRAMNYGYTF
TRBV5-4,-,TRBD1,TRBJ1-1,TGTGCCAGCGGTCCCAGGACAGGGGGGGAAGCTTTCTTT,CASGPRTGGEAFF
TRBV9,once,TRBD1,TRBJ2-2,TGTGCCAGCACGGACAGGGTTTACACCGGGGAGCTGTTTTTT,CASTDRVYTGELFF
TRBV6-1,-,-,TRBJ1-5,TGTGCCAGCAGGGAGGGGCAATATAGCAATCAGCCCCAGCATTTT,CASREGQYSNQPQHF
TRBV7-3,-,-,TRBJ1-1,TGTGCCGGTCAAGAGCAGGGATGGACTGAAGCTTTCTTT,CAGQEQGWTEAFF
TRBV18,-,-,TRBJ1-5,TGTGCCAGCTCACCAGGGAGGGATCAGCCCCAGCATTTT,CASSPGRDQPQHF
TRBV28,-,-,TRBJ2-7,TGTGCCAGCAGTCCTAGACAGGTAACCTACGAGCAGTACTTC,CASSPRQVTYEQYF
TRBV5-1,-,TRBD1,TRBJ1-6,TGCGCCAGCAGCATTGGACAGGGCGGTTCACCCCTCCACTTT,CASSIGQGGSPLHF
TRBV11-2,-,-,TRBJ1-2,TGTGCCAGCAGCTTGCAGGCCCCTAACTATGGCTACACCTTC,CASSLQAPNYGYTF
TRBV30,-,-,TRBJ2-7,TGTGCCTGGACTATCTTCCCTTGGGAGCAGTACTTC,CAWTIFPWEQYF
TRBV7-2,few,-,TRBJ2-3,TGTGCCAGCAGCTTAAACGGGGGGCCGGGAGATACGCAGTATTTT,CASSLNGGPGDTQYF
TRBV30,-,-,TRBJ2-7,TGTGCCTGGAGTTTTGTGGGCTTGAGCTCCTACGAGCAGTACTTC,CAWSFVGLSSYEQYF
TRBV5-4,-,-,TRBJ2-1,TGTGCCAGCAGCCCAGTGGCTAGTCAAACCGGAGAGCAGTTCTTC,CASSPVASQTGEQFF
TRBV5-1,-,-,TRBJ1-1,TGCGCCAGCAGCCCTTGGGGGGGGGCGGGTCCTAGGGCCGCTTTCTTT,CASSPWGGAGPRAAFF
TRBV2,-,-,TRBJ2-5,TGTGCCAGCAGTGAAACTCTCGGGGCTCAGTACTTC,CASSETLGAQYF